This TCR beta chain came from a study of OX40 agonist ivuxolimab in advanced cancers. Study-wide results and limits: Among T cells, CD8+ cells averaged more expanded clones than CD4+ cells.

A remark on this clone: Its antigen remains unknown.

In germline, CDR1 is MDHEN, CDR2 SYDVKM. With 6 bases removed from V and 3 bases from J, the gap between germline ends came to 18 bases. The CDR3 totals 15 residues. Cycle 7 day 1, cycle 4 day 1, and baseline were the timepoints at which blood was sampled. Generated by immunoSEQ multiplex PCR, the TCRdb table keeps only in-frame clones and is missing some. The sample carries around 99,000 clones, more than 85% recorded once. The sequencing used CD4+ or CD8+ T cells sorted from blood, collected in a trial of the OX40 agonist ivuxolimab. This sequence was found in an adult with an advanced solid tumor such as melanoma, head and neck, liver or kidney cancer. The chain uses TRBV28 and TRBJ2-7; D call uncertain. CDR3 bases: TGTGCCAGCAGCTCGGACGGCCTAGGGCTCTACGAGCAGTACTTC. It specifies CASSSDGLGLYEQYF.